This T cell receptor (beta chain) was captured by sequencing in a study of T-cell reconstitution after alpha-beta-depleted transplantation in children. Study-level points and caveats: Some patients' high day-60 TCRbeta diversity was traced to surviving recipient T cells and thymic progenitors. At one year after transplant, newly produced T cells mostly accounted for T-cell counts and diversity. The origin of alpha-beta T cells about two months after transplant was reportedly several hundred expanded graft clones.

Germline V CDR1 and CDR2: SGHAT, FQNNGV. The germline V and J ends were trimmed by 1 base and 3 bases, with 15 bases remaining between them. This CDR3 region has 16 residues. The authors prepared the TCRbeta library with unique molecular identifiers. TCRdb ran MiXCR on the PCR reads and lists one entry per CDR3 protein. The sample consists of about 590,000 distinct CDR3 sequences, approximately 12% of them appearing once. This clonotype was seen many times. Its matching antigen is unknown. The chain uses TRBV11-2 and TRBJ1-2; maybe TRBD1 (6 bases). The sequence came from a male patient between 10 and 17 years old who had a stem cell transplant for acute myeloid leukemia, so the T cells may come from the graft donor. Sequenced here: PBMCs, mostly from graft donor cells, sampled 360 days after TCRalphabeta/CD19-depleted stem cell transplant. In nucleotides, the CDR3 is TGTGCCAGCAGCTTAGTAATTACAGGGCCCTACTATGGCTACACCTTC. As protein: CASSLVITGPYYGYTF.